A selection of T cell receptor beta chains follows, all from one sample in a study of T cell responses to AZD1222 COVID-19 vaccine. Produced via immunoSEQ multiplex PCR; TCRdb's table is partial and in-frame only. Of roughly 70,000 clones in the sample, about nine tenths are singletons; the top ten hold about 2.7%. The sequenced sample was peripheral blood, obtained on day 0 of AZD1222 vaccination. The origin of the receptors is an adult in good health. Each CDR3 is given with its conserved first and last residue. A D gene is named only where the DNA matches it firmly. The size field is filled for only some rows; it gives once, few, many or a size class.

TRBV9	.	TRBJ1-4	.	CASSPLANEKLFF	TGTGCCAGCAGCCCGTTGGCTAATGAAAAACTGTTTTTT
TRBV28	.	TRBJ1-2	.	CASRATGIQGYTF	TGTGCCAGCAGAGCCACAGGGATCCAGGGCTACACCTTC
TRBV29-1	.	TRBJ2-2	.	CSVDTGSDTGELFF	TGCAGCGTTGATACAGGTTCCGACACCGGGGAGCTGTTTTTT
TRBV6-5	TRBD1	TRBJ2-1	.	CASSIGTATYNEQFF	TGTGCCAGCTCTATAGGGACAGCTACATACAATGAGCAGTTCTTC
TRBV28	.	TRBJ1-2	.	CASSLLGYGYTF	TGTGCCAGCAGTCTCTTGGGATATGGCTACACCTTC
TRBV24-1	TRBD1	TRBJ2-2	.	CATRGGQGVTGELFF	TGTGCCACCAGGGGAGGACAGGGGGTCACCGGGGAGCTGTTTTTT
TRBV19	.	TRBJ1-3	.	CASGGQSFSGNTIYF	TGTGCCAGCGGGGGACAATCCTTCTCTGGAAACACCATATATTTT
TRBV15	TRBD1	TRBJ1-1	.	CATSSRTGGNTEAFF	TGTGCCACCAGCTCCCGGACAGGGGGGAACACTGAAGCTTTCTTT
TRBV10-3	TRBD1	TRBJ1-5	.	CAISDPSGTGGDQPQHF	TGTGCCATCAGTGACCCCTCCGGGACAGGGGGCGATCAGCCCCAGCATTTT
TRBV28	.	TRBJ2-7	once	CATLPPDTTYEQYF	TGTGCCACCTTGCCCCCTGACACCACCTACGAGCAGTACTTC
TRBV19	.	TRBJ1-2	.	CASSTRASAAYTF	TGTGCCAGTAGTACTAGGGCGTCTGCGGCCTACACCTTC
TRBV5-4	TRBD2	TRBJ2-5	.	CASSFGGGQETQYF	TGTGCCAGCAGCTTCGGGGGGGGACAAGAGACCCAGTACTTC
TRBV27	.	TRBJ2-6	.	CASTQFSGANVLTF	TGTGCCAGCACCCAGTTCTCTGGGGCCAACGTCCTGACTTTC
TRBV27	.	TRBJ2-3	.	CASRRYWASTDTQYF	TGTGCCAGCAGACGCTATTGGGCTAGCACAGATACGCAGTATTTT
TRBV7-9	.	TRBJ2-1	.	CASSLVGGFDEQFF	TGTGCCAGCAGCTTAGTGGGGGGATTCGATGAGCAGTTCTTC
TRBV7-9	.	TRBJ1-2	.	CASSLSGNGYTF	TGTGCCAGCAGCTTATCCGGGAACGGCTACACCTTC
TRBV5-1	.	TRBJ2-1	.	CASSTGRGYNEQFF	TGCGCCAGCAGCACGGGACGGGGATACAATGAGCAGTTCTTC
TRBV28	TRBD1	TRBJ1-2	.	CASSFGTGFGYTF	TGTGCCAGCAGTTTTGGGACAGGTTTTGGCTACACCTTC
TRBV10-3	.	TRBJ1-5	.	CAISERRDQPQHF	TGTGCCATCAGTGAGAGGAGGGACCAGCCCCAGCATTTT
TRBV28	TRBD1	TRBJ1-1	.	CASRGGGFTEAFF	TGTGCCAGCAGGGGAGGGGGCTTCACTGAAGCTTTCTTT
TRBV5-4	.	TRBJ1-2	.	CASSPVRGPLYGYTF	TGTGCCAGCAGCCCGGTTCGGGGGCCCCTCTATGGCTACACCTTC
TRBV3-1/TRBV3-2	.	TRBJ1-4	.	CASSPKSALGGSNEKLFF	TGTGCCAGCAGCCCCAAATCAGCTCTAGGGGGGTCGAATGAAAAACTGTTTTTT
TRBV29-1	TRBD1	TRBJ1-1	.	CSVVESWTGNTEAFF	TGCAGCGTTGTAGAGAGCTGGACAGGGAACACTGAAGCTTTCTTT
TRBV7-2	TRBD2	TRBJ2-3	.	CASSPGSGGATDTQYF	TGTGCCAGCAGCCCAGGTAGCGGGGGGGCCACAGATACGCAGTATTTT
TRBV7-2	.	TRBJ1-1	.	CASSLFGGYSSEAFF	TGTGCCAGCAGCTTATTCGGGGGGTATAGCTCTGAAGCTTTCTTT
TRBV28	.	TRBJ2-7	.	CASRRQTYEQYF	TGTGCCAGCAGGCGACAGACCTACGAGCAGTACTTC
TRBV7-8	.	TRBJ2-7	.	CASSHSYEQYF	TGTGCCAGCAGCCACTCCTACGAGCAGTACTTC
TRBV7-2	.	TRBJ2-1	.	CASSLRDTYNEQFF	TGTGCCAGCAGCCTCCGGGACACATACAATGAGCAGTTCTTC
TRBV19	.	TRBJ2-5	.	CASSMMGGEETQYF	TGTGCCAGTAGTATGATGGGGGGAGAAGAGACCCAGTACTTC
TRBV9	.	TRBJ2-7	.	CASSVGVGTTDEQYF	TGTGCCAGCAGCGTAGGAGTAGGGACGACGGACGAGCAGTACTTC
TRBV29-1	.	TRBJ2-6	.	CSVEDQISGANVLTF	TGCAGCGTTGAAGATCAGATCTCTGGGGCCAACGTCCTGACTTTC
TRBV5-4	.	TRBJ2-2	.	CASSENRVPGELFF	TGTGCCAGCAGCGAAAACAGGGTCCCCGGGGAGCTGTTTTTT
TRBV5-1	.	TRBJ2-5	.	CASSSGSGGGEIQYF	TGCGCCAGCAGCAGCGGTAGCGGAGGAGGGGAGATCCAGTACTTC
TRBV9	.	TRBJ2-2	.	CASTSQGTAGELFF	TGTGCCAGCACTTCACAGGGTACGGCCGGGGAGCTGTTTTTT